A single sample gave rise to the 16 T cell receptor beta chains below, sequenced in a study of blood T cell repertoires in COVID-19. Profiling relied on immunoSEQ multiplex PCR, and the TCRdb table lists in-frame clones only, not all of them. The sample records roughly 230,000 clones, 75% to 85% being singletons. The material sequenced was peripheral blood. Every receptor here comes from a woman between 50 and 59 years old with acute or convalescent COVID-19.

In its sample, this clone was seen once. J is TRBJ1-1 and V is TRBV7-8; no firm D call. Per the germline V gene, CDR1 is SGHVS and CDR2 is FQNEAQ. V was trimmed by 5 bases and J by 4 bases, leaving 5 bases between them. CDR3 size: 11 residues. CDR3 residues: CASSPRTEAFF. The CDR3 region has the DNA TGTGCCAGCAGCCCCCGCACTGAAGCTTTCTTT. Combining the CDR3 with reference TRBV7-8 and TRBJ1-1 gives the whole variable domain GAGVSQSPRYKVAKRGQDVALRCDPISGHVSLFWYQQALGQGPEFLTYFQNEAQLDKSGLPSDRFFAERPEGSVSTLKIQRTQQEDSAVYLCASSPRTEAFFGQGTRLTVV.

This clone was observed once. Given a much more abundant clone one base away, this may be a read error. The chain links TRBV5-6 to TRBJ1-1; D gene ambiguous. Trimming pared 0 bases from V and 1 base from J, leaving 4 bases between. CDR1 is SGHDT and CDR2 is YYEEEE in the germline V gene. This CDR3 is built from 13 residues. The CDR3 loop is CASSLGANTEAFF. For the CDR3, the DNA is TGTGCCAGCAGCTTGGGGGCGAACACTGAAGCTTTCTTT.

The chain combines TRBV30 with TRBJ1-1; D ambiguous. The germline V gene encodes CDR1 GTSNPN and CDR2 SVGIG (reference sequence). Trimming stripped 5 bases from V and 7 bases from J, with 11 bases between. The length of the CDR3 is 11 residues. In DNA, the CDR3 is TGTGCCTGGTTAGAGGAGGGTGAAGCTTTCTTT. Its protein product is CAWLEEGEAFF.

J is TRBJ2-7 and V is TRBV25-1, with TRBD2 as a possible D gene (7 bases). Germline V gene lookup returns CDR1 MGHDK and CDR2 SYGVNS. V was clipped by 6 bases and J by 6 bases, with 15 bases between them. This CDR3 spans 13 amino acids. CDR3 region: CASSSREGGEQYF. For the CDR3, the DNA is TGTGCCAGCAGCTCAAGGGAGGGGGGCGAGCAGTACTTC.

This sequence joins TRBV6-5 and TRBJ1-5; TRBD1 agrees at 9 bases. The length of the CDR3 is 14 residues. The J segment lost 7 bases and the V segment lost 6 bases, leaving 7 bases of the junction unmatched. Germline V gives CDR1 MNHEY, CDR2 SVGAGI. CDR3 in amino acids: CASSPDRGGQPQHF. The CDR3 DNA follows: TGTGCCAGCAGCCCGGACAGGGGCGGGCAGCCCCAGCATTTT.

The chain employs TRBV11-2 and TRBJ2-1; tentative D call: TRBD1 (6 bases). This CDR3 is 15 amino acids long. Germline lookup yields CDR1 SGHAT and CDR2 FQNNGV. V lost 0 bases and J 4 bases, leaving 10 bases between the germline ends. For the CDR3, the DNA is TGTGCCAGCAGCTTAGAGGGGGCGACATACAATGAGCAGTTCTTC. Protein: CASSLEGATYNEQFF.

The genes are TRBV30 and TRBJ1-5, with D perhaps TRBD1 (5 bases). The V end was cut by 1 base, the J end by 5 bases, with 9 bases between. Looked up from germline, CDR1 is GTSNPN and CDR2 is SVGIG (reference sequence). The CDR3 has 13 amino acids. The CDR3 spells CAWSGAGYQPQHF. The DNA for the CDR3 is TGTGCCTGGAGTGGGGCAGGGTATCAGCCCCAGCATTTT.

This clone occurred once. The chain is built from TRBV7-8 and TRBJ1-6; 7 bases line up with TRBD1. CDR3 length equals 16 residues. The germline V gene encodes CDR1 SGHVS and CDR2 FQNEAQ. V lost 1 base, J lost 10 bases, and 10 bases stayed unmatched. CDR3 in amino acids: CASSLVRDSLGSPLHF. CDR3 DNA: TGTGCCAGCAGCTTAGTACGGGACAGTTTGGGCTCACCCCTCCACTTT.

This clone was detected a few times. The chain recombines TRBV5-1 with TRBJ2-6; TRBD1 aligns across 8 bases. Germline V lookup: CDR1 SGHRS, CDR2 YFSETQ. V trimming: 7 bases; J trimming: 0 bases; junction bases outside the gene matches: 3. The CDR3 is 15 residues long. The CDR3 sequence is CASRDRISGANVLTF. The DNA of the CDR3 is TGCGCCAGCCGGGACAGGATCTCTGGGGCCAACGTCCTGACTTTC.

The genes are TRBV9 and TRBJ1-1, with no clear D. The CDR3 is 14 amino acids. Germline V CDR1 and CDR2: SGDLS, YYNGEE. Trimming took off 1 base at V and 8 bases at J, with 15 bases between the two ends. The CDR3 sequence is CASSVLAYGGEAFF. The CDR3 region has the DNA TGTGCCAGCAGCGTATTAGCTTACGGTGGCGAAGCTTTCTTT.

V gene TRBV19 combines with J gene TRBJ2-2; TRBD2 matches 10 bases. V lost 5 bases to trimming and J lost 4 bases; unmatched junction nucleotides: 4. Germline CDR1 LNHDA, CDR2 SQIVND (reference sequence). There are 15 residues in the CDR3. The DNA for the CDR3 is TGTGCCAGTAGTGCAACTAGCGGGGCCACCGGGGAGCTGTTTTTT. This sequence encodes CASSATSGATGELFF.

There are a few counts of this clone. The chain uses TRBV5-6 and TRBJ1-2; D is perhaps TRBD1 (5 bases). The CDR3 totals 14 residues. V was pared by 4 bases and J by 5 bases, with 15 bases between. Germline V gives CDR1 SGHDT, CDR2 YYEEEE. The CDR3 bases are TGTGCCAGCAGCCGCATAGACAGCCTATATGGCTACACCTTC. It encodes CASSRIDSLYGYTF.

CDR3 sequence reads: CASSQDLGTGLIYF. As DNA, the CDR3 is TGTGCCAGCAGCCAAGATTTGGGGACAGGACTCATATATTTT. V usage is TRBV3-1 (or the pseudogene TRBV3-2) and J usage is TRBJ1-3; 8 bases map to TRBD1. The CDR3 runs to 14 residues. CDR1 and CDR2 from the germline V gene are LGHDT and YNNKEL (reference sequence). With 0 bases clipped from V and 12 bases from J, the junction kept 7 bases outside the gene matches.

The chain recombines TRBV6-5 with TRBJ1-5; D is undetermined. The CDR3 sequence is 12 residues long. Germline V CDR1 and CDR2: MNHEY, SVGAGI. V lost 7 bases and J lost 6, with 10 bases in between. CDR3 DNA: TGTGCCAGCAACCCCCGCGGTCAGCCCCAGCATTTT. Protein product: CASNPRGQPQHF.

The J gene is TRBJ2-3, the V gene TRBV28; D unclear. CDR1 MDHEN and CDR2 SYDVKM come from the germline V gene. The CDR3 sequence is 12 residues long. The V end lost 6 bases, the J end lost 0 bases, and 4 bases lay between the germline ends. Here the CDR3 reads CASRASTDTQYF. In nucleotides, the CDR3 is TGTGCCAGCAGGGCCAGCACAGATACGCAGTATTTT.

The chain links TRBV15 to TRBJ2-2; TRBD2 might be the D (5 bases). V lost 8 bases and J 6 bases, leaving 10 bases between the germline ends. The CDR3 covers 12 residues. CDR1 and CDR2 (germline): LNHNV, YYDKDF (reference sequence). CDR3 sequence: CATRRRPGELFF. Here the CDR3 DNA reads TGTGCCACCCGACGGAGGCCCGGGGAGCTGTTTTTT.